A single sample gave rise to the 10 T cell receptor beta chains below, sequenced in a study of control samples from healthy donors and cancer patients. Measured with immunoSEQ multiplex PCR; TCRdb has only the in-frame clones, and not every one. The repertoire consists of tens of thousands of clones, with roughly 80% occurring once and the leading ten covering around a tenth. Sequencing was performed on blood. All receptors derive from a man between 65 and 85 years old in good health.

The gene calls are TRBV11-1 and TRBJ2-7; TRBD2 agrees at 7 bases. Unmatched junction bases numbered 0, after V lost 1 base and J lost 0 bases. In germline, CDR1 is SGHAT, CDR2 FQDESV (reference sequence). The CDR3 contains 14 residues. CDR3 sequence (DNA): TGTGCCAGCAGCTTAGGCGGGGGCTCCTACGAGCAGTACTTC. It specifies CASSLGGGSYEQYF.

This clone has only a few counts. The rearrangement uses TRBV5-6 and TRBJ2-5, with 8 bases identical to TRBD1. Germline CDR1 and CDR2: SGHDT and YYEEEE. V lost 4 bases, J lost 4 bases, and 6 bases stayed unmatched. The CDR3 is made up of 14 amino acids. The CDR3 sequence is CASSRTGWGETQYF. The CDR3, as DNA: TGTGCCAGCAGCCGGACAGGGTGGGGAGAGACCCAGTACTTC.

V and J are TRBV2 and TRBJ1-1, with D perhaps TRBD1 (5 bases). The germline V gene has CDR1 SNHLY and CDR2 FYNNEI. V lost 6 bases, J lost 5 bases, and 16 bases lay in between. The CDR3 totals 14 residues. Here the CDR3 reads CASRAGRRGTEAFF. In DNA form, the CDR3 reads TGTGCCAGCAGGGCCGGGAGGCGGGGGACTGAAGCTTTCTTT.

This chain joins TRBV6-6 and TRBJ1-3; D might be TRBD1 (5 bases). V dropped 10 bases and J dropped 4 bases, with 17 bases sitting between them. Germline values: CDR1 MNHNY, CDR2 SVGAGI (reference sequence). The CDR3 covers 14 residues. In DNA, the CDR3 is TGTGCCACCTTGGAGGGGCAGCTCGGAAACACCATATATTTT. Translating it yields CATLEGQLGNTIYF.

The J gene is TRBJ2-7, the V gene TRBV20-1; D not certain. The V end was cut by 0 bases, the J end by 4 bases, with 4 bases between. The CDR3 is 11 amino acids. The germline CDR1 and CDR2 sequences are DFQATT and SNEGSKA (reference sequence). CDR3 bases: TGCAGTGCTAGAGATACGTACGAGCAGTACTTC. It translates to CSARDTYEQYF.

This clone came up a few times. J is TRBJ2-7 and V is TRBV4-2; 8 bases line up with TRBD2. Germline CDR1 LGHNA, CDR2 YNFKEQ. Unmatched junction bases numbered 12, after V lost 2 bases and J lost 0 bases. The CDR3 extends over 18 amino acids. CDR3: CASSQPQGSGGISYEQYF. In nucleotides, the CDR3 is TGTGCCAGCAGCCAACCGCAGGGAAGCGGGGGTATCTCCTACGAGCAGTACTTC.

The chain has TRBV24-1 and TRBJ2-1; tentatively, D is TRBD2 (5 bases). V was trimmed by 7 bases and J by 6 bases, leaving 12 bases between them. The germline V gene has CDR1 KGHDR and CDR2 SFDVKD. CDR3 size: 13 residues. The CDR3 DNA sequence: TGTGCCACCAGAAAGGACTCCGGCAATGAGCAGTTCTTC. Protein sequence: CATRKDSGNEQFF.

V usage is TRBV9 and J usage is TRBJ2-7; D is unclear. Per the germline V gene, CDR1 is SGDLS and CDR2 is YYNGEE. The CDR3 has 15 residues. Between the trimmed V and J ends, which lost 1 base and 2 bases, there was a span of 13 bases. CDR3 DNA: TGTGCCAGCAGCGTAAACCCCGGACCAACCTACGAGCAGTACTTC. This encodes CASSVNPGPTYEQYF.

The rearrangement links TRBV5-6 to TRBJ1-2, with no clear D. CDR1 and CDR2 (germline): SGHDT, YYEEEE. With 0 bases removed from V and 8 bases from J, the gap between germline ends came to 11 bases. This CDR3 has 13 residues. The CDR3 loop is CASSLGLVEGYTF. The CDR3 DNA reads as TGTGCCAGCAGCTTGGGCCTGGTGGAAGGCTACACCTTC.

V and J are TRBV18 and TRBJ2-1, with 7 bases lining up with TRBD1. Trimming took 6 bases from V and 3 from J; bases not matched to a gene: 8. The CDR3 contains 15 residues. Germline CDR1 reads KGHSH; CDR2 reads LQKENI. The CDR3 loop reads CASSLPGTVYNEQFF. The CDR3, as DNA: TGTGCCAGCTCTCTACCCGGGACAGTCTACAATGAGCAGTTCTTC.